A single sample gave rise to the 9 T cell receptor beta chains below, sequenced in a study of regulatory T cells in long-lasting Graves disease. Both iRepertoire HTBI primers and Arm-PCR of CDR3 regions were used to build the TCR beta libraries. TCRdb re-called the multiplex PCR reads through MiXCR, storing one row per CDR3 protein. The profile shows hundreds of thousands of distinct CDR3 sequences, approximately 23% of them singletons. The time point is: persistent/refractory GD, antithyroid drugs over 5 years with positive TRAb. Preparation of the TCR library used RNA extracted from PBMCs. The material was peripheral blood mononuclear cells (PBMCs), obtained when the disease was refractory, from a patient treated with antithyroid drugs. These receptors originate from a female donor with Graves disease.

This clonotype was counted many times. The gene calls are TRBV28 and TRBJ2-7, with D unclear. Trimming took 5 bases from V and 3 from J, leaving 14 bases between them. From germline, CDR1 is MDHEN and CDR2 SYDVKM. The CDR3 sequence is 14 residues long. In nucleotides, the CDR3 is TGTGCCAGCAGTGAGACGGACGAAGTCTACGAGCAGTACTTC. Encoded protein: CASSETDEVYEQYF. Full variable domain (missing parts from reference TRBV28 and TRBJ2-7): DVKVTQSSRYLVKRTGEKVFLECVQDMDHENMFWYRQDPGLGLRLIYFSYDVKMKEKGDIPEGYSVSREKKERFSLILESASTNQTSMYLCASSETDEVYEQYFGPGTRLTVT.

In DNA form, the CDR3 reads TGTGCCAGCAGTTTTTCCCCTGGTACTGAAGCTTTCTTT. Amino acids: CASSFSPGTEAFF. The chain recombines TRBV12-3 or TRBV12-4 with TRBJ1-1; D not certain. V was pared by 3 bases and J by 5 bases, with 10 bases between. CDR3 size: 13 residues.

This clonotype was counted ten times or more. This chain uses TRBV6-5 with TRBJ1-1; D may be TRBD1 (5 bases). The ends were cut back, 4 bases at V and 1 base at J, with 16 bases in the middle. This CDR3 is 16 amino acids long. Germline V lookup: CDR1 MNHEY, CDR2 SVGAGI. CDR3 in amino acids: CASSSLAAGTNTEAFF. The CDR3 nucleotides read TGTGCCAGCAGTTCCCTCGCGGCAGGGACGAACACTGAAGCTTTCTTT.

This clonotype was detected many times. The rearrangement links TRBV28 to TRBJ1-1, with D maybe TRBD1 (5 bases). V lost 7 bases, J lost 6 bases, and 21 bases lay in between. The CDR3 runs 15 residues. Germline V CDR1 and CDR2: MDHEN, SYDVKM. The CDR3 DNA reads TGTGCCAGCACGGACCTACAAGGTCGGGGACCTGAAGCTTTCTTT. It codes for CASTDLQGRGPEAFF.

V usage is TRBV11-2 and J usage is TRBJ2-2; no firm D call. The V gene's germline CDR1 is SGHAT and CDR2 FQNNGV. CDR3 length equals 18 residues. Trimming removed 2 bases at V and 1 base at J, with 17 bases between. The CDR3 reads CASSLKDLGPRNTGELFF. CDR3 coding DNA: TGTGCCAGCAGCTTAAAAGATCTGGGCCCCAGGAACACCGGGGAGCTGTTTTTT.

Turning to this clonotype: This may be a read error: a much more frequent sequence differs by one nucleotide. The chain carries TRBV6-1 and TRBJ2-7, with a weak D call TRBD2 (6 bases). CDR3 size: 14 residues. CDR1 and CDR2 from the germline V gene are MNHNS and SASEGT. V was shortened by 3 bases and J by 2 bases, with 11 bases between the two germline ends. This CDR3 reads CASSDPREPYEQYF. The CDR3 nucleotides are TGTGCCAGCAGTGACCCCCGGGAGCCCTACGAGCAGTACTTC.

Turning to this clonotype: One base away lies a much larger clone, so this may be a sequencing read error. The chain employs TRBV28 and TRBJ2-1; D unresolved. This CDR3 has 16 amino acids. The V gene lost 5 bases and the J gene lost 0 bases, with 14 bases spanning the gap. Germline V lookup: CDR1 MDHEN, CDR2 SYDVKM. The chain's CDR3 is CASSPPGPISYNEQFF. In DNA form, the CDR3 reads TGTGCCAGCAGTCCACCGGGCCCTATCTCCTACAATGAGCAGTTCTTC.

The chain joins TRBV2 to TRBJ2-1; 13 bases agree with TRBD2. CDR1 and CDR2 (germline): SNHLY, FYNNEI. V shed 8 bases and J 8 bases; nucleotides not matched to a gene: 3. The CDR3 sequence is 13 residues long. CDR3 residues: CASRTSGSYEQFF. DNA for the CDR3: TGTGCCAGCCGGACTAGCGGGAGCTATGAGCAGTTCTTC.

In its sample, this clonotype was seen many times. The chain is built from TRBV19 and TRBJ1-5; D not resolved. The CDR3 contains 14 residues. Trimming left V 5 bases short and J 3 bases short, with 11 bases between. The germline V gene has CDR1 LNHDA and CDR2 SQIVND (reference sequence). CDR3 in amino acids: CASSLIGNNQPQHF. The DNA of the CDR3 is TGTGCCAGTAGTCTCATAGGGAACAATCAGCCCCAGCATTTT.